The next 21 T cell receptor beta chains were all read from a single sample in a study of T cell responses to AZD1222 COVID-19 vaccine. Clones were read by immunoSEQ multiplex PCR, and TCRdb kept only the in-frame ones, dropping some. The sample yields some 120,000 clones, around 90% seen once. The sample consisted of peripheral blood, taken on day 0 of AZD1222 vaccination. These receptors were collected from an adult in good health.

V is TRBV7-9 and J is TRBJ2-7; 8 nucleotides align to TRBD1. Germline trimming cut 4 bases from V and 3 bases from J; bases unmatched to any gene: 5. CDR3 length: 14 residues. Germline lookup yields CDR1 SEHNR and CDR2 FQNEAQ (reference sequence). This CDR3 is CASSSDRGNYEQYF. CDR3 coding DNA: TGTGCCAGCAGCTCCGACAGGGGAAACTACGAGCAGTACTTC.

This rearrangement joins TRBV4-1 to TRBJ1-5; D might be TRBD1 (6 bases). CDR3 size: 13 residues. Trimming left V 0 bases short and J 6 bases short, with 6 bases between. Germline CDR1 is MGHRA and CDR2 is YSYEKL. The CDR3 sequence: CASSQEDSQPQHF. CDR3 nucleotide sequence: TGCGCCAGCAGCCAAGAGGACAGTCAGCCCCAGCATTTT.

The CDR3 bases are TGTGCCACCAGGGGGAGGGGACTAGCGGGTCAAGAGACCCAGTACTTC. Translation gives CATRGRGLAGQETQYF. The chain couples TRBV11-2 to TRBJ2-5, with 12 nucleotides matching TRBD2. Trimming took 10 bases from V and 2 from J; bases not matched to a gene: 11. From germline, CDR1 is SGHAT and CDR2 FQNNGV. CDR3 length: 16 residues.

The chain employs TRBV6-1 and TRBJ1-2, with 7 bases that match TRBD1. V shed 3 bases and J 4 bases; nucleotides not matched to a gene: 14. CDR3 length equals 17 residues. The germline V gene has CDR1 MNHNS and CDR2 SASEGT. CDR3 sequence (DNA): TGTGCCAGCAGTGACGTCGAGAGGGGGCCAGCGGGCTATGGCTACACCTTC. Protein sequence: CASSDVERGPAGYGYTF.

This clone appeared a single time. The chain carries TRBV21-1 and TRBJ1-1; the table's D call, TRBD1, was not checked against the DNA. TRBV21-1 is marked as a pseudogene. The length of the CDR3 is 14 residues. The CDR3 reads CASSKEDRLTEAFF. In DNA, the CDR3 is TGTGCCAGCAGCAAAGAGGACAGACTGACTGAAGCTTTCTTT.

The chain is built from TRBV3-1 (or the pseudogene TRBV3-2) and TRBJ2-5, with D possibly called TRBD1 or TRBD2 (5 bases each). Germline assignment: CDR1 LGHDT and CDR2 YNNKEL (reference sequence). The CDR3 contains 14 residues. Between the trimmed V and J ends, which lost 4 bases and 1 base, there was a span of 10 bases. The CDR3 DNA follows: TGTGCCAGCAGCCCCTCGGGGACCCAAGAGACCCAGTACTTC. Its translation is CASSPSGTQETQYF.

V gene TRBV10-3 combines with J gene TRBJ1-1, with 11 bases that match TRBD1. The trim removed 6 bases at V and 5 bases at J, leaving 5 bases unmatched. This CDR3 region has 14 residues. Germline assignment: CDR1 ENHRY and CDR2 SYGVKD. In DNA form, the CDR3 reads TGTGCCATCAGACCGGGACAGGGGGATACTGAAGCTTTCTTT. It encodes CAIRPGQGDTEAFF.

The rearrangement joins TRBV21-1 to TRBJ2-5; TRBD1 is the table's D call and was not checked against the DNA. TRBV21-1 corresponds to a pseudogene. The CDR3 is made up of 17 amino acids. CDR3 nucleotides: TGTGCCAGCAGCAAAGAACGATCGGACAGGAAGAAAGAGACCCAGTACTTC. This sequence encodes CASSKERSDRKKETQYF.

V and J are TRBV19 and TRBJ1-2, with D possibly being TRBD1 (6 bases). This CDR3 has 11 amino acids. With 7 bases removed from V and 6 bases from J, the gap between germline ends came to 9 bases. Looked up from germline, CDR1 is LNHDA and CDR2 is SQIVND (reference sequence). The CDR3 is CASMNRDGYTF. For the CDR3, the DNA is TGTGCCAGTATGAACAGGGATGGCTACACCTTC.

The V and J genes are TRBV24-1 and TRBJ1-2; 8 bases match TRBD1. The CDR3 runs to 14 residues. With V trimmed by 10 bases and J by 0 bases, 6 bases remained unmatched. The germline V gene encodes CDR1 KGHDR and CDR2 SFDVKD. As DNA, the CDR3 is TGTGCCACTGGGACAGGACCGCCTAACTATGGCTACACCTTC. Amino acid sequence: CATGTGPPNYGYTF.

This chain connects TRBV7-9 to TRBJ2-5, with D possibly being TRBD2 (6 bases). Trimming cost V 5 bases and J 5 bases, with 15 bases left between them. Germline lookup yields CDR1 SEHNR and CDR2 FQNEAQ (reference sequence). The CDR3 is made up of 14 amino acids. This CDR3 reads CASSGRREQETQYF. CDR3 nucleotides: TGTGCCAGCAGCGGTCGGAGGGAGCAGGAGACCCAGTACTTC.

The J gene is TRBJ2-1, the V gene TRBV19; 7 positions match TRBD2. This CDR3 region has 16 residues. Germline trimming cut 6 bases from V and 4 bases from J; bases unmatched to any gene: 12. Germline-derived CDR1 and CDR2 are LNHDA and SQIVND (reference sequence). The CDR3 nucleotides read TGTGCCAGTAGCCAAAGCGGGACGTCGGTTTACAATGAGCAGTTCTTC. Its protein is CASSQSGTSVYNEQFF.

CDR3 residues: CASSPLGGPIKTQYF. The CDR3, as DNA: TGTGCCAGCAGCCCCCTGGGAGGCCCCATCAAGACCCAGTACTTC. The J gene is TRBJ2-5, the V gene TRBV28; D might be TRBD2 (6 bases). V was trimmed by 6 bases and J by 6 bases, leaving 20 bases between them. This CDR3 region has 15 residues. Germline V gives CDR1 MDHEN, CDR2 SYDVKM.

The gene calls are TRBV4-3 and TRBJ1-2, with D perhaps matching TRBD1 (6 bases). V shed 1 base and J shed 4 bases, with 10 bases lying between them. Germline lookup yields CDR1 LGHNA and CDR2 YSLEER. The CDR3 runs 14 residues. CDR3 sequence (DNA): TGCGCCAGCAGCCAAGGGGGGGCAGCCTATGGCTACACCTTC. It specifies CASSQGGAAYGYTF.

CDR3 protein: CASSLAQNYGYTF. Written as DNA, the CDR3 is TGTGCCAGCAGCCTTGCCCAGAACTATGGCTACACCTTC. The chain employs TRBV3-1 (or the pseudogene TRBV3-2) and TRBJ1-2, with D unclear. This CDR3 is 13 amino acids long. V lost 4 bases and J 2 bases, leaving 8 bases between the germline ends. The germline CDR1 and CDR2 sequences are LGHDT and YNNKEL (reference sequence).

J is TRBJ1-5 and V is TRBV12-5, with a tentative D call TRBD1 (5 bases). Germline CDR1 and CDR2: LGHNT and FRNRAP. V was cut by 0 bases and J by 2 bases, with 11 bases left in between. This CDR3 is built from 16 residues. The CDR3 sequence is CASGLVQGAGNQPQHF. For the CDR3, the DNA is TGTGCTAGTGGTTTGGTACAAGGGGCAGGCAATCAGCCCCAGCATTTT.

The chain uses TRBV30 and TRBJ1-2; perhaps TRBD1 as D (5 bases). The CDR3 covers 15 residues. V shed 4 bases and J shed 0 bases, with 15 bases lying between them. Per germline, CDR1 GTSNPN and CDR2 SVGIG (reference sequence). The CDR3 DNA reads TGTGCCTGGACCAGACAGCTCATGTCTAACTATGGCTACACCTTC. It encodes CAWTRQLMSNYGYTF.

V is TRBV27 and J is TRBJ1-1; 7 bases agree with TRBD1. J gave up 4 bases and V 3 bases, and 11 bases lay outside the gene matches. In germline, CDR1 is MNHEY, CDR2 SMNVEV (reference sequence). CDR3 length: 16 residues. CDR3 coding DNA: TGTGCCAGCAGTTTTCGACAGGGTTTAATAATCACTGAAGCTTTCTTT. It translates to CASSFRQGLIITEAFF.

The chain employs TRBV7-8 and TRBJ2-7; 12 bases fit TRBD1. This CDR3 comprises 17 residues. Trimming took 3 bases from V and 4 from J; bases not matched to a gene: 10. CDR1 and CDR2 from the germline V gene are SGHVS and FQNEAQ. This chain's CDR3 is CASSLEGQGAIQYEQYF. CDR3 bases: TGTGCCAGCAGCTTGGAGGGACAGGGGGCGATCCAGTACGAGCAGTACTTC.

CDR3 region: CASSLVWKSNTEAFF. The CDR3 bases are TGTGCCAGCAGCTTGGTGTGGAAGTCGAACACTGAAGCTTTCTTT. This chain links TRBV5-6 with TRBJ1-1; D unclear. Looked up from germline, CDR1 is SGHDT and CDR2 is YYEEEE. The V and J ends lost 0 bases and 1 base respectively, with 10 bases between them. This CDR3 is 15 amino acids long.

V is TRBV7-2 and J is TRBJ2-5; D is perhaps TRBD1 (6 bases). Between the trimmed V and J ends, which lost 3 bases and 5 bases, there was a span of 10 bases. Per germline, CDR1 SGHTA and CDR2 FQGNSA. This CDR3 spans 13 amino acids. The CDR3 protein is CASSFYRDETQYF. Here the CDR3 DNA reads TGTGCCAGCAGCTTCTACAGGGATGAGACCCAGTACTTC.